Below are 23 T cell receptor beta chains sequenced from a single sample in a study of cytomegalovirus exposure and HLA in healthy donors. PCR primers comprised 60 Vbeta and 13 Jbeta primers. The method was immunoSEQ multiplex PCR; TCRdb's version includes in-frame clones alone and lacks a portion of them. The sample has about 240,000 clones, about 80% seen once. The sequenced sample was PBMCs. The receptors here all came from a woman aged 55 to 70 in good health and CMV-seropositive.

A word on this clone: Other DNA sequences in this specimen translate into the identical CDR3. This sequence joins TRBV6-5 and TRBJ2-7; TRBD2 agrees at 9 bases. Per germline, CDR1 MNHEY and CDR2 SVGAGI. This CDR3 has 14 residues. V lost 6 bases to trimming and J lost 3 bases; unmatched junction nucleotides: 6. The CDR3 DNA reads as TGTGCCAGCAGCTTAGCGGGAGCCGGCTACGAGCAGTACTTC. Residues: CASSLAGAGYEQYF.

This sequence joins TRBV5-6 and TRBJ2-3; no firm D call. The CDR3 runs to 13 residues. Trimming removed 2 bases from V and 2 bases from J, with 6 bases in between. Germline V lookup: CDR1 SGHDT, CDR2 YYEEEE. CDR3 sequence reads: CASSFPSTDTQYF. CDR3 DNA: TGTGCCAGCAGCTTCCCGTCCACAGATACGCAGTATTTT.

CDR3 DNA sequence: TGTGCCAGCAGTTTCGGACTAGCAGATTACAATGAGCAGTTCTTC. Translation gives CASSFGLADYNEQFF. The chain uses TRBV6-6 and TRBJ2-1; 8 bases align to TRBD2. The junction had 6 bases not matched to a gene; V was cut back by 4 bases and J by 4 bases. The CDR3 covers 15 residues. Germline loops: CDR1 MNHNY, CDR2 SVGAGI (reference sequence).

V and J are TRBV30 and TRBJ1-4; 9 positions match TRBD1. Trimming removed 1 base from V and 8 bases from J; junction bases left unmatched: 11. Germline CDR1 is GTSNPN and CDR2 is SVGIG (reference sequence). This CDR3 spans 16 amino acids. The CDR3 DNA reads as TGTGCCTGGAGTGAAGACAGGGGGTCGGTAGGCGAAAAACTGTTTTTT. It translates to CAWSEDRGSVGEKLFF.

This rearrangement joins TRBV10-3 to TRBJ1-1, with a tentative D call TRBD1 (6 bases). V was cut by 2 bases and J by 0 bases, with 16 bases left in between. CDR3 length: 17 amino acids. CDR1 ENHRY and CDR2 SYGVKD come from the germline V gene. CDR3 sequence: CAISEIIKDRMNTEAFF. Written as DNA, the CDR3 is TGTGCCATCAGTGAGATTATAAAGGACAGAATGAACACTGAAGCTTTCTTT.

The chain couples TRBV5-4 to TRBJ1-2; 9 nucleotides align to TRBD1. CDR3 size: 14 residues. CDR1 and CDR2 from the germline V gene are SGHNT and YYREEE (reference sequence). Trimming removed 2 bases from V and 7 bases from J; junction bases left unmatched: 6. CDR3 protein: CASSFNRGQIGYTF. The CDR3, as DNA: TGTGCCAGCAGCTTCAACAGGGGGCAGATTGGCTACACCTTC.

This chain joins TRBV29-1 and TRBJ2-3, with D possibly being TRBD1 (6 bases). Trimming left V 3 bases short and J 2 bases short, with 15 bases between. The CDR3 has 15 residues. From germline, CDR1 is SQVTM and CDR2 ANQGSEA. The CDR3 sequence is CSVEDSPSPTDTQYF. CDR3 in DNA: TGCAGCGTTGAGGACAGCCCGTCCCCCACAGATACGCAGTATTTT.

The J gene is TRBJ2-7, the V gene TRBV6-1; 7 bases agree with TRBD2. This CDR3 region has 17 residues. CDR1 MNHNS and CDR2 SASEGT come from the germline V gene. V lost 4 bases and J lost 3; bases outside the gene matches: 15. This CDR3 reads CASSGPRSLAENYEQYF. The CDR3 DNA sequence: TGTGCCAGCAGTGGCCCCCGAAGTCTAGCGGAGAACTACGAGCAGTACTTC.

This rearrangement joins TRBV5-4 to TRBJ2-7; a weak D match, TRBD1 (6 bases). The CDR3 covers 11 residues. V lost 3 bases and J lost 7, with 8 bases in between. Germline assignment: CDR1 SGHNT and CDR2 YYREEE (reference sequence). CDR3 sequence: CASSSGVEQYF. CDR3 DNA sequence: TGTGCCAGCAGCTCAGGGGTTGAGCAGTACTTC. The full variable domain, completed using reference TRBV5-4 and TRBJ2-7, is ETGVTQSPTHLIKTRGQQVTLRCSSQSGHNTVSWYQQALGQGPQFIFQYYREEENGRGNFPPRFSGLQFPNYSSELNVNALELDDSALYLCASSSGVEQYFGPGTRLTVT.

This clone was seen more than once but under ten times. The chain combines TRBV10-1 with TRBJ1-5; 7 positions agree with TRBD1. V dropped 5 bases and J dropped 0; count of bases not matched to a gene: 16. The V gene's germline CDR1 is WNHNN and CDR2 SYGVQD (reference sequence). This CDR3 spans 19 amino acids. CDR3 in DNA: TGCGCCAGCAGTTCCTTTTGGACAGGCGGGGGGACTAGCAATCAGCCCCAGCATTTT. It specifies CASSSFWTGGGTSNQPQHF.

The V gene is TRBV7-3, the J gene TRBJ1-1; weak D call: TRBD1 (6 bases). Germline CDR1 reads SGHTA; CDR2 reads FQGTGA. The CDR3 sequence is 15 residues long. Trimming stripped 3 bases from V and 0 bases from J, with 11 bases between. CDR3 amino acids: CASSFSTGLNTEAFF. The CDR3 nucleotides are TGTGCCAGCAGCTTTAGCACAGGGTTGAACACTGAAGCTTTCTTT. Looking up the rest from reference TRBV7-3 and TRBJ1-1 gives the full variable domain: GAGVSQTPSNKVTEKGKYVELRCDPISGHTALYWYRQSLGQGPEFLIYFQGTGAADDSGLPNDRFFAVRPEGSVSTLKIQRTERGDSAVYLCASSFSTGLNTEAFFGQGTRLTVV.

The CDR3 reads CASSFEGAAGNTIYF. As DNA, the CDR3 is TGTGCCAGCAGCTTTGAGGGGGCCGCCGGAAACACCATATATTTT. The chain joins TRBV5-6 to TRBJ1-3, with 7 positions matching TRBD1. CDR1 SGHDT and CDR2 YYEEEE come from the germline V gene. V shed 2 bases and J 4 bases; nucleotides not matched to a gene: 6. The CDR3 spans 15 residues.

The rearrangement links TRBV7-2 to TRBJ1-3; the D gene is possibly TRBD1 (5 bases). CDR1 and CDR2 from the germline V gene are SGHTA and FQGNSA. Trimming pared 5 bases from V and 1 base from J, leaving 9 bases between. The CDR3 runs 14 residues. The CDR3 region has the DNA TGTGCCAGCAGCCCACAGGTTTCTGGAAACACCATATATTTT. This gives the protein CASSPQVSGNTIYF.

This clone was observed a single time. This chain uses TRBV19 with TRBJ2-1; TRBD2 aligns across 8 bases. Germline V gives CDR1 LNHDA, CDR2 SQIVND (reference sequence). J gave up 8 bases and V 6 bases, and 6 bases lay outside the gene matches. The CDR3 consists of 13 residues. CDR3 sequence (DNA): TGTGCCAGTAGGGAGAGCGGGAGTGATGAGCAGTTCTTC. Translation: CASRESGSDEQFF.

The chain combines TRBV7-9 with TRBJ1-2, with D maybe TRBD1 (5 bases). CDR1 is SEHNR, CDR2 FQNEAQ, per germline (reference sequence). Trimming shortened V by 1 base and J by 0 bases, and 15 bases separated the two germline ends. The CDR3 runs 17 residues. The CDR3 region is CASSLDSGMEANYGYTF. DNA of the CDR3: TGTGCCAGCAGCTTAGATTCAGGGATGGAAGCTAACTATGGCTACACCTTC.

This clone has a handful of counts. The rearrangement links TRBV6-4 to TRBJ2-2, with 7 bases that match TRBD2. This CDR3 contains 13 residues. Trimming cost V 6 bases and J 8 bases; bases outside gene matches: 6. Germline CDR1 and CDR2: MRHNA and SNTAGT. The CDR3 protein is CASSRDYRGELFF. DNA of the CDR3: TGTGCCAGCAGCCGGGACTATAGGGGGGAGCTGTTTTTT.

The CDR3 spells CASSPGTGGGQPQHF. CDR3 nucleotide sequence: TGCGCCAGCAGCCCCGGGACAGGGGGGGGACAGCCCCAGCATTTT. The chain carries TRBV5-1 and TRBJ1-5; the match to TRBD1 covers 11 bases. The CDR3 extends over 15 amino acids. The germline V gene encodes CDR1 SGHRS and CDR2 YFSETQ. Losses at the gene ends were 4 bases for V and 7 bases for J; bases not matched to a gene: 7.

The rearrangement links TRBV28 to TRBJ2-7; TRBD2 matches at 7 bases. The J segment lost 11 bases and the V segment lost 6 bases, leaving 13 bases of the junction unmatched. The germline CDR1 and CDR2 sequences are MDHEN and SYDVKM. The CDR3 runs 13 residues. The CDR3 spells CASSSTSPGGEYF. CDR3 nucleotides: TGTGCCAGCAGCTCCACCTCGCCGGGAGGAGAGTACTTC.

CDR3 sequence (DNA): TGTGCCAGCAGTGAAGCGGGACAGGGAAACACCATATATTTT. Its translation: CASSEAGQGNTIYF. The chain combines TRBV6-1 with TRBJ1-3; TRBD1 matches 7 bases. J lost 4 bases, V lost 0 bases, and 0 bases had no gene match. Germline V CDR1 and CDR2: MNHNS, SASEGT. CDR3 size: 14 residues.

The J gene is TRBJ1-5, the V gene TRBV5-6; 7 bases fit TRBD1. Germline loops: CDR1 SGHDT, CDR2 YYEEEE. Trimming removed 5 bases from V and 4 bases from J; junction bases left unmatched: 9. CDR3 length equals 15 residues. The CDR3 spells CASRAGTAGNQPQHF. DNA of the CDR3: TGTGCCAGCAGGGCCGGGACAGCCGGAAATCAGCCCCAGCATTTT.

The rearrangement joins TRBV7-8 to TRBJ2-6; 7 bases agree with TRBD1. J lost 2 bases, V lost 5 bases, and 3 bases had no gene match. The CDR3 has 15 residues. Germline lookup yields CDR1 SGHVS and CDR2 FQNEAQ. CDR3 protein: CASSADRAGANVLTF. The CDR3 region has the DNA TGTGCCAGCAGCGCAGACAGGGCTGGGGCCAACGTCCTGACTTTC.

This sequence joins TRBV10-3 and TRBJ1-1; D perhaps matches TRBD1 (6 bases). Trimming took 7 bases from V and 0 from J, leaving 12 bases between them. The CDR3 totals 14 residues. Germline values: CDR1 ENHRY, CDR2 SYGVKD. The CDR3 DNA reads TGTGCCATCAACAGCAGGGGACTGAACACTGAAGCTTTCTTT. Translation gives CAINSRGLNTEAFF.

V usage is TRBV15 and J usage is TRBJ2-7; D may be TRBD2 (7 bases). Germline lookup yields CDR1 LNHNV and CDR2 YYDKDF (reference sequence). The V and J ends lost 1 base and 2 bases respectively, with 18 bases between them. The CDR3 runs to 17 residues. In DNA, the CDR3 is TGTGCCACCAGCAGAGTCTCGCGGGGGCATTTACCCTACGAGCAGTACTTC. This sequence encodes CATSRVSRGHLPYEQYF.